The 25 T cell receptor beta chains below all came from one sample that was sequenced in a study of T-cell memory formation after mild COVID-19. Using its own MiXCR run on the 5' RACE reads, TCRdb lists one record per CDR3 protein. The sample consists of roughly 560,000 distinct CDR3 sequences, about 20% of them appearing once. What was sequenced was PBMCs or a T cell subset sorted from them (not recorded which). These receptors came from an adult woman who had mild COVID-19 (a few samples of this study predate the infection). Cell type and time point are not known.

This clonotype has just one count. The chain links TRBV7-9 to TRBJ2-7, with D maybe TRBD2 (6 bases). The CDR3 length is 16 residues. V lost 4 bases and J 4 bases, leaving 20 bases between the germline ends. Per the germline V gene, CDR1 is SEHNR and CDR2 is FQNEAQ (reference sequence). As DNA, the CDR3 is TGTGCCAGCAGCTCCCATTCCGGGGACTCCTTTTACGAGCAGTACTTC. This gives the protein CASSSHSGDSFYEQYF.

This clonotype appeared a few times. The V gene is TRBV7-9, the J gene TRBJ2-7; D is possibly TRBD1 (6 bases). Trimming pared 7 bases from V and 3 bases from J, leaving 16 bases between. The CDR3 loop spans 14 amino acids. Germline CDR1 reads SEHNR; CDR2 reads FQNEAQ (reference sequence). The CDR3 protein is CASTSPTGFYEQYF. The CDR3, as DNA: TGTGCCAGCACCTCCCCGACAGGCTTCTACGAGCAGTACTTC.

This clonotype was found a few times. The chain combines TRBV30 with TRBJ1-3; D is perhaps TRBD1 (6 bases). In germline, CDR1 is GTSNPN, CDR2 SVGIG (reference sequence). V was cut by 1 base and J by 1 base, with 8 bases left in between. The CDR3 is 14 residues long. CDR3 in DNA: TGTGCCTGGAGTGCCAGGGGATCTGGAAACACCATATATTTT. Its translation: CAWSARGSGNTIYF.

This clonotype occurred a few times. V and J are TRBV29-1 and TRBJ2-7, with D perhaps TRBD1 (5 bases). Between the trimmed V and J ends, which lost 3 bases and 2 bases, there was a span of 11 bases. CDR1 SQVTM and CDR2 ANQGSEA come from the germline V gene. The CDR3 length is 13 residues. The CDR3 nucleotides read TGCAGCGTTGAGGGGCATTATCCCTACGAGCAGTACTTC. This gives the protein CSVEGHYPYEQYF.

The chain uses TRBV7-8 and TRBJ1-5; possibly TRBD1 for D (6 bases). Germline assignment: CDR1 SGHVS and CDR2 FQNEAQ. V was trimmed by 5 bases and J by 7 bases, leaving 12 bases between them. CDR3 length equals 13 residues. In DNA, the CDR3 is TGTGCCAGCAGCATAACAGGGACCCAGCCCCAGCATTTT. It codes for CASSITGTQPQHF.

The CDR3 reads CASSIGFRGDTQYF. The CDR3 DNA sequence: TGTGCCAGTAGTATTGGTTTCCGGGGAGATACGCAGTATTTT. The chain recombines TRBV19 with TRBJ2-3, with TRBD2 as a possible D gene (5 bases). In germline, CDR1 is LNHDA, CDR2 SQIVND (reference sequence). V lost 3 bases to trimming and J lost 5 bases, with 12 bases between them. The CDR3 has 14 amino acids.

The chain combines TRBV5-6 with TRBJ2-7, with TRBD2 identical over 12 bases. Germline V lookup: CDR1 SGHDT, CDR2 YYEEEE. V lost 0 bases, J lost 2 bases, and 6 bases stayed unmatched. There are 17 residues in the CDR3. DNA of the CDR3: TGTGCCAGCAGCTTGGCGACTAGCGGGGGCTTTACCTACGAGCAGTACTTC. It codes for CASSLATSGGFTYEQYF.

The chain uses TRBV5-1 and TRBJ2-7; D is ambiguous. The CDR3 contains 14 residues. Germline lookup yields CDR1 SGHRS and CDR2 YFSETQ. Trimming stripped 0 bases from V and 4 bases from J, with 11 bases between. The CDR3 loop reads CASSLELEGYEQYF. DNA of the CDR3: TGCGCCAGCAGCTTGGAACTTGAAGGGTACGAGCAGTACTTC.

The chain employs TRBV25-1 and TRBJ2-2, with D tentatively TRBD2 (5 bases). CDR3 size: 14 residues. Trimming cost V 6 bases and J 4 bases, with 12 bases left between them. Looked up from germline, CDR1 is MGHDK and CDR2 is SYGVNS. CDR3 DNA sequence: TGTGCCAGCAGCCTCGGACTCGTCACCGGGGAGCTGTTTTTT. Protein: CASSLGLVTGELFF.

This clonotype showed up just a few times. The chain joins TRBV23-1 to TRBJ1-1; D uncertain. TRBV23-1 falls under the ORF class, with uncertain function. The CDR3 has 13 amino acids. V was clipped by 10 bases and J by 0 bases, with 12 bases between them. The CDR3 here is CAILGQLNTEAFF. The CDR3 coding sequence is TGCGCCATACTAGGGCAGTTGAACACTGAAGCTTTCTTT.

The CDR3 DNA reads as TGTGCCACCAGTGACCCGAAAAGGACAGGTTCTGAAGCTTTCTTT. As protein: CATSDPKRTGSEAFF. This rearrangement joins TRBV24-1 to TRBJ1-1, with 7 positions matching TRBD1. The trim removed 4 bases at V and 6 bases at J, leaving 10 bases unmatched. The CDR3 runs 15 residues. The germline V gene encodes CDR1 KGHDR and CDR2 SFDVKD.

This clonotype has a handful of counts. The chain recombines TRBV9 with TRBJ2-7, with a tentative D call TRBD2 (5 bases). CDR3 length: 15 amino acids. V was clipped by 4 bases and J by 4 bases, with 18 bases between them. Germline lookup yields CDR1 SGDLS and CDR2 YYNGEE. This CDR3 is CASSTTTGRGYEQYF. The CDR3 DNA follows: TGTGCCAGCAGCACAACGACGGGTAGAGGGTACGAGCAGTACTTC.

This clonotype came up many times. DNA for the CDR3: TGTGCCAGCAGTTACGCCGGGCTGACCTACGAGCAGTACTTC. Protein product: CASSYAGLTYEQYF. The chain carries TRBV6-2 or TRBV6-3 and TRBJ2-7; D remains unclear. The CDR3 runs to 14 residues. Germline CDR1 MNHEY, CDR2 SVGEGT. V was cut by 2 bases and J by 2 bases, with 10 bases left in between.

The V call is TRBV7-2, the J call TRBJ1-5, with D tentatively TRBD1 (5 bases). Trimming removed 1 base from V and 0 bases from J, with 7 bases in between. The germline V gene encodes CDR1 SGHTA and CDR2 FQGNSA. The CDR3 is 15 amino acids. The CDR3 DNA reads TGTGCCAGCAGCTTAGTGACAGTTAGCAATCAGCCCCAGCATTTT. Translation: CASSLVTVSNQPQHF.

CDR3 sequence reads: CSAPTGVNTEAFF. DNA of the CDR3: TGCAGTGCTCCGACAGGGGTGAACACTGAAGCTTTCTTT. The chain employs TRBV20-1 and TRBJ1-1; 8 nucleotides align to TRBD1. CDR3 size: 13 residues. V trimming: 5 bases; J trimming: 0 bases; junction bases outside the gene matches: 2. CDR1 DFQATT and CDR2 SNEGSKA come from the germline V gene (reference sequence).

This clonotype came up many times. The genes are TRBV3-1 and TRBJ2-5; D uncertain. The CDR3 runs to 12 residues. Deletions cut 3 bases from V and 2 bases from J, with 4 bases between. Germline V lookup: CDR1 LGHDT, CDR2 YNNKEL (reference sequence). This CDR3 is CASSQVQETQYF. The DNA of the CDR3 is TGTGCCAGCAGCCAGGTACAAGAGACCCAGTACTTC.

This clonotype was recorded at least ten times. The gene calls are TRBV12-3 or TRBV12-4 and TRBJ2-1; D unclear. The CDR3 runs 14 residues. V was trimmed by 2 bases and J by 7 bases, leaving 12 bases between them. The CDR3 reads CASSLLGLSNEQFF. DNA for the CDR3: TGTGCCAGCAGTTTACTAGGCCTATCAAATGAGCAGTTCTTC.

This clonotype showed up just a few times. The rearrangement links TRBV5-1 to TRBJ2-3; D uncertain. Germline V gene lookup returns CDR1 SGHRS and CDR2 YFSETQ. The CDR3 has 15 residues. Trimming shortened V by 0 bases and J by 3 bases, and 11 bases separated the two germline ends. CDR3 sequence: CASSLGLHSTDTQYF. CDR3 in DNA: TGCGCCAGCAGCTTGGGCCTGCATTCTACAGATACGCAGTATTTT.

The gene calls are TRBV6-4 and TRBJ2-6; 7 nucleotides align to TRBD1. Germline V lookup: CDR1 MRHNA, CDR2 SNTAGT. The J segment lost 2 bases and the V segment lost 2 bases, leaving 15 bases of the junction unmatched. The CDR3 consists of 20 residues. Written as DNA, the CDR3 is TGTGCCAGCAGTGACCTGACTCCGAGACAGGGTAGGGCTGGGGCCAACGTCCTGACTTTC. Its translation is CASSDLTPRQGRAGANVLTF.

This chain uses TRBV14 with TRBJ2-1; D gene unclear. The CDR3 contains 13 residues. Germline lookup yields CDR1 SGHDN and CDR2 FVKESK. The V end lost 4 bases, the J end lost 8 bases, and 12 bases lay between the germline ends. Here the CDR3 reads CASSPEGNHEQFF. Here the CDR3 DNA reads TGTGCCAGCAGCCCCGAAGGGAATCATGAGCAGTTCTTC.

The chain employs TRBV7-9 and TRBJ2-1; TRBD1 aligns across 9 bases. Per germline, CDR1 SEHNR and CDR2 FQNEAQ (reference sequence). The V and J ends lost 4 bases and 6 bases, in that order; junction bases with no gene match: 7. CDR3 length: 15 residues. Here the CDR3 reads CASSWDRVGFNEQFF. CDR3 DNA sequence: TGTGCCAGCAGCTGGGACAGGGTCGGATTCAATGAGCAGTTCTTC.

The V and J genes are TRBV7-9 and TRBJ1-2; D gene unclear. The V and J ends lost 5 bases and 6 bases respectively, with 10 bases between them. The CDR3 totals 12 residues. The germline gives CDR1 SEHNR, CDR2 FQNEAQ (reference sequence). The CDR3 sequence: CASSPPSHGYTF. CDR3 coding DNA: TGTGCCAGCAGCCCCCCGTCCCATGGCTACACCTTC.

The gene calls are TRBV19 and TRBJ1-1; no clear D. In germline, CDR1 is LNHDA, CDR2 SQIVND (reference sequence). The CDR3 spans 14 residues. V lost 7 bases and J 1 base, leaving 13 bases between the germline ends. CDR3 nucleotide sequence: TGTGCCAGTACCCACATTACCGGGAACACTGAAGCTTTCTTT. Translation: CASTHITGNTEAFF.

This clonotype was seen a few times. V gene TRBV20-1 combines with J gene TRBJ2-7; D gene uncertain. Germline V gives CDR1 DFQATT, CDR2 SNEGSKA (reference sequence). This CDR3 spans 13 amino acids. V lost 2 bases, J lost 2 bases, and 10 bases lay in between. CDR3 DNA sequence: TGCAGTGCTAGACGGCCAGGACCCTACGAGCAGTACTTC. Residues: CSARRPGPYEQYF.

This chain links TRBV5-4 with TRBJ2-7; 7 nucleotides match TRBD1. Trimming at V came to 4 bases and at J to 6 bases, leaving 10 bases not matched to a gene. Germline CDR1 and CDR2: SGHNT and YYREEE (reference sequence). The CDR3 runs 14 residues. CDR3 DNA sequence: TGTGCCAGCAGCCTGGGACAGAGTCCCCTCGAGCAGTACTTC. Amino acid sequence: CASSLGQSPLEQYF.